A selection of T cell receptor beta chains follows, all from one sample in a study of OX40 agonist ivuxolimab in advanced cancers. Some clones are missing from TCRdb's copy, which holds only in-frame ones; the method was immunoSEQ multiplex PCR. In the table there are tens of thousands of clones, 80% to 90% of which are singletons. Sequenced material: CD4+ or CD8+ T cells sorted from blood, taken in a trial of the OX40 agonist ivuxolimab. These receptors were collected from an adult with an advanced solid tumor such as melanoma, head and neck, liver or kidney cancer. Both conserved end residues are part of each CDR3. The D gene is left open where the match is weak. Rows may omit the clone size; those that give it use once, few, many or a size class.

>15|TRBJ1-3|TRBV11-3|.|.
TGTGCCAGCAGCTTATTGGGGGGCTCTGGAAACACCATATATTTT
CASSLLGGSGNTIYF
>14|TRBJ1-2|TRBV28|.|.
TGTGCCAGCACCAATGAGCAATACCTAGGGGGCTACACCTTC
CASTNEQYLGGYTF
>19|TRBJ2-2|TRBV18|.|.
TGTGCCAGCTCACTACGGGTACTGATGGGGCCACGCTCTCCCGGGGAGCTGTTTTTT
CASSLRVLMGPRSPGELFF
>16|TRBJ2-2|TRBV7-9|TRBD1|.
TGTGCCAGCAGCTTAATAGGACAGGGGTTGTCCGGGGAGCTGTTTTTT
CASSLIGQGLSGELFF
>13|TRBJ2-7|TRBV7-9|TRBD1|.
TGTGCCAGCAGCTTGGACAGGGGGGACGAGCAGTACTTC
CASSLDRGDEQYF
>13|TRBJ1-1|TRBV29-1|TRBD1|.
TGCAGCGTCGGGGACAGGGCTAACACTGAAGCTTTCTTT
CSVGDRANTEAFF
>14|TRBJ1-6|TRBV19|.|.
TGTGCCAGTAGTTTTGGGAGAGTTTATTCACCCCTCCACTTT
CASSFGRVYSPLHF
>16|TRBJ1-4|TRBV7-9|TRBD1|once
TGTGCCAGCAGCTTTAGACAGGGCGGGGGTAATGAAAAACTGTTTTTT
CASSFRQGGGNEKLFF
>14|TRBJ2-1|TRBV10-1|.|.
TGCGCCAGCAGTGATCGACAGGAATACAATGAGCAGTTCTTC
CASSDRQEYNEQFF
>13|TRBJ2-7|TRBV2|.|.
TGTGCCAGCAGGACAGGACCCTCCTACGAGCAGTACTTC
CASRTGPSYEQYF
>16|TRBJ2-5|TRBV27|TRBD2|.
TGTGCCAGCAGTATATCCGGACTAGCGGGGCGAGAGACCCAGTACTTC
CASSISGLAGRETQYF
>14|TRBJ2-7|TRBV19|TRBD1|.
TGTGCCAGTAGGCGGGACAGGGACTCCTACGAGCAGTACTTC
CASRRDRDSYEQYF
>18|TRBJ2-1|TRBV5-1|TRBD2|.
TGCGCCAGCAGCTTGCGCCCGACCCTAGCGGGGGGCGACAATGAGCAGTTCTTC
CASSLRPTLAGGDNEQFF
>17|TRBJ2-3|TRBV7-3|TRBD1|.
TGTGCCAGCAGCTTAGGGACAGGGGGATTTTACACAGATACGCAGTATTTT
CASSLGTGGFYTDTQYF
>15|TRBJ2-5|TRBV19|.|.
TGTGCCAGTAGTGCACACCGGGACCCAGGAAAGACCCAGTACTTC
CASSAHRDPGKTQYF
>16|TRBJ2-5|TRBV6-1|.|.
TGTGCCAGCAGTGAGCAGTTTTTCTGGACACCTGAGACCCAGTACTTC
CASSEQFFWTPETQYF
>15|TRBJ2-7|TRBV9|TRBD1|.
TGTGCCAGCAGCTTTAGTCAGGGGGCCACCTACGAGCAGTACTTC
CASSFSQGATYEQYF
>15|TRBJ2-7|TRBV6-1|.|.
TGTGCCAGCACGAGAGCGGGACAGGTAACCTACGAGCAGTACTTC
CASTRAGQVTYEQYF
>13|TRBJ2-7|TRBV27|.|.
TGTGCCAGCAGTTCGGACTACTCCTACGAGCAGTACTTC
CASSSDYSYEQYF
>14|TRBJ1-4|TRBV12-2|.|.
TGTGCAAGTCGCTTTCCCTGGGTTAATGAAAAACTGTTTTTT
CASRFPWVNEKLFF
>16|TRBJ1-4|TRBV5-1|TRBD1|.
TGCGCCAGCAGCTTAGGACAGGGCTTAACTAATGAAAAACTGTTTTTT
CASSLGQGLTNEKLFF
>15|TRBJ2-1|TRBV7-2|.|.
TGTGCCAGCAGCTTAGGAGGCGGGTCATTTCGAGAGCAGTTCTTC
CASSLGGGSFREQFF
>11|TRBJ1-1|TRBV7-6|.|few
TGTGCCAGCAGCTTAGTCGGACGATTCGGGTTT
CASSLVGRFGF
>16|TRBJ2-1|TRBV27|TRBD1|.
TGTGCCAGCAGTTCGGGACAGGGGAGGATCTACAATGAGCAGTTCTTC
CASSSGQGRIYNEQFF
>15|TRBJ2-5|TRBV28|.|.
TGTGCCAGCAGTTTGGGCAGGGGTCGGCAAGAGACCCAGTACTTC
CASSLGRGRQETQYF
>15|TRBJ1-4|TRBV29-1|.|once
TGCAGCACTAGGGGAGAAGGGGCAACTAATGAAAAACTGTTTTTT
CSTRGEGATNEKLFF
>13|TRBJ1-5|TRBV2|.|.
TGTGCCAGCAGCGGGGGAAACAATCAGCCCCAGCATTTT
CASSGGNNQPQHF
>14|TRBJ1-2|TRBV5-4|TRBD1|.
TGTGCCAGCAGCTTAGGACAGGGGGTTGGTGGCTACACCTTC
CASSLGQGVGGYTF